The 26 T cell receptor beta chains listed next were all sequenced from one sample in a study of OX40 agonist ivuxolimab in advanced cancers. The data were produced by immunoSEQ multiplex PCR, yet TCRdb's version contains in-frame clones alone and is incomplete. The sample gives over 8,500 clones, 86% of which show up once; about 30% is in the top ten. The sequenced sample was CD4+ or CD8+ T cells sorted from blood, obtained in a trial of the OX40 agonist ivuxolimab. The receptors derive from an adult with an advanced solid tumor such as melanoma, head and neck, liver or kidney cancer.

The rearrangement uses TRBV9 and TRBJ2-3; 8 nucleotides line up with TRBD1. The CDR3 covers 12 residues. Trimming cost V 7 bases and J 5 bases; bases outside gene matches: 3. Looked up from germline, CDR1 is SGDLS and CDR2 is YYNGEE. The CDR3 loop is CASAQGGDTQYF. The CDR3 DNA reads TGTGCCAGCGCACAGGGGGGAGATACGCAGTATTTT. The full variable domain, in which reference TRBV9 and TRBJ2-3 provide the parts outside the CDR3, is DSGVTQTPKHLITATGQRVTLRCSPRSGDLSVYWYQQSLDQGLQFLIQYYNGEERAKGNILERFSAQQFPDLHSELNLSSLELGDSALYFCASAQGGDTQYFGPGTRLTVL.

V is TRBV4-2 and J is TRBJ2-2; 8 nucleotides line up with TRBD2. The ends lost 0 bases at V and 3 bases at J; junction bases unmatched: 9. CDR3 length: 18 residues. Germline CDR1 and CDR2: LGHNA and YNFKEQ. For the CDR3, the DNA is TGTGCCAGCAGCCAAGACGGAGCGGGAGACGCGGACACCGGGGAGCTGTTTTTT. Translating gives CASSQDGAGDADTGELFF.

The CDR3 is CASSLAGLDTQYF. The CDR3 region has the DNA TGTGCCAGCAGTTTAGCTGGCCTGGATACGCAGTATTTT. The J gene is TRBJ2-3, the V gene TRBV27, with no clear D. This CDR3 region has 13 residues. Germline V CDR1 and CDR2: MNHEY, SMNVEV (reference sequence). The V and J ends lost 2 bases and 6 bases respectively, with 9 bases between them.

The rearrangement uses TRBV28 and TRBJ2-7; D possibly corresponds to TRBD2 (6 bases). V was shortened by 6 bases and J by 3 bases, with 15 bases between the two germline ends. CDR3 length: 14 amino acids. CDR1 MDHEN and CDR2 SYDVKM come from the germline V gene. This chain's CDR3 is CASSTTRESYEQYF. CDR3 coding DNA: TGTGCCAGCAGCACGACCCGGGAGAGCTACGAGCAGTACTTC.

J is TRBJ2-3 and V is TRBV7-6, with 16 bases lining up with TRBD2. Germline trimming cut 4 bases from V and 0 bases from J; bases unmatched to any gene: 4. Per the germline V gene, CDR1 is SGHVS and CDR2 is FNYEAQ. The CDR3 runs to 18 residues. The CDR3 coding sequence is TGTGCCAGCAGCTGGGGACTAGCGGGAGGGCCGAGCACAGATACGCAGTATTTT. Protein product: CASSWGLAGGPSTDTQYF.

The rearrangement joins TRBV4-1 to TRBJ2-7; 7 nucleotides align to TRBD1. This CDR3 has 14 amino acids. With 1 base clipped from V and 3 bases from J, the junction kept 3 bases outside the gene matches. The germline CDR1 and CDR2 sequences are MGHRA and YSYEKL. The CDR3 nucleotides are TGCGCCAGCAGCCAAGTAGGACAGGACTACGAGCAGTACTTC. It codes for CASSQVGQDYEQYF.

The chain employs TRBV27 and TRBJ2-7; D is perhaps TRBD2 (5 bases). CDR3 length equals 13 residues. Germline-derived CDR1 and CDR2 are MNHEY and SMNVEV (reference sequence). V was trimmed by 7 bases and J by 1 base, leaving 11 bases between them. DNA for the CDR3: TGTGCCAGCACCCACGGGGAATCCTACGAGCAGTACTTC. Encoded protein: CASTHGESYEQYF.

The genes are TRBV4-1 and TRBJ2-7, with TRBD2 matching 9 bases. The CDR3 has 14 amino acids. Per germline, CDR1 MGHRA and CDR2 YSYEKL. V trimming: 7 bases; J trimming: 1 base; junction bases outside the gene matches: 5. CDR3 residues: CASTWTSESYEQYF. The CDR3 coding sequence is TGCGCCAGCACCTGGACTAGCGAGTCCTACGAGCAGTACTTC.

In nucleotides, the CDR3 is TGTGCCAGCAGCTTATTTGTTGGGACAGGGGACTACAATGAGCAGTTCTTC. Translating it yields CASSLFVGTGDYNEQFF. The rearrangement links TRBV7-9 to TRBJ2-1; 10 bases agree with TRBD1. CDR1 and CDR2 from the germline V gene are SEHNR and FQNEAQ (reference sequence). The CDR3 is 17 residues long. V was clipped by 2 bases and J by 3 bases; unmatched bases: 7.

V usage is TRBV9 and J usage is TRBJ2-1, with D tentatively TRBD1 (8 bases). CDR3 length: 14 residues. The V and J ends lost 0 bases and 9 bases respectively, with 13 bases between them. Germline values: CDR1 SGDLS, CDR2 YYNGEE. CDR3 residues: CASSVEYRGGEQFF. In DNA form, the CDR3 reads TGTGCCAGCAGCGTAGAATACAGGGGGGGTGAGCAGTTCTTC.

As DNA, the CDR3 is TGTGCCAGCAGCCGATTGGACCTGGCCACGGGCTATGGCTACACCTTC. Its translation is CASSRLDLATGYGYTF. The V gene is TRBV7-9, the J gene TRBJ1-2; D is unclear. There are 16 residues in the CDR3. Trimming left V 5 bases short and J 4 bases short, with 20 bases between. Germline CDR1 reads SEHNR; CDR2 reads FQNEAQ (reference sequence). Supplemented by reference TRBV7-9 and TRBJ1-2, the full variable domain reads DTGVSQNPRHKITKRGQNVTFRCDPISEHNRLYWYRQTLGQGPEFLTYFQNEAQLEKSRLLSDRFSAERPKGSFSTLEIQRTEQGDSAMYLCASSRLDLATGYGYTFGSGTRLTVV.

The chain employs TRBV2 and TRBJ1-3, with D unclear. This CDR3 has 14 amino acids. Germline values: CDR1 SNHLY, CDR2 FYNNEI. V lost 7 bases and J 3 bases, leaving 13 bases between the germline ends. The CDR3 loop is CASTTGDYGNTIYF. CDR3 DNA sequence: TGTGCCAGCACCACCGGAGACTATGGAAACACCATATATTTT.

This clone was observed once. The rearrangement uses TRBV6-5 and TRBJ2-6, with D hard to call. Germline lookup yields CDR1 MNHEY and CDR2 SVGAGI. This CDR3 has 14 residues. V gave up 4 bases and J gave up 3 bases, with 7 bases separating them. The CDR3, as DNA: TGTGCCAGCAGTTTGGGGTTTGGGGCCAACGTCCTGACTTTC. Translated: CASSLGFGANVLTF.

The chain uses TRBV11-2 and TRBJ2-7; D gene unclear. Germline assignment: CDR1 SGHAT and CDR2 FQNNGV. Deletions cut 8 bases from V and 1 base from J, with 9 bases between. The length of the CDR3 is 12 residues. The chain's CDR3 is CASCEWSYEQYF. CDR3 coding DNA: TGTGCCAGCTGCGAGTGGTCCTACGAGCAGTACTTC.

This clone showed up just once. The chain carries TRBV6-6 and TRBJ2-7; D gene ambiguous. Germline CDR1 is MNHNY and CDR2 is SVGAGI (reference sequence). V was clipped by 6 bases and J by 3 bases, with 9 bases between them. The length of the CDR3 is 12 residues. The CDR3 region is CASSPGGYEQYF. Written as DNA, the CDR3 is TGTGCCAGCAGCCCGGGTGGCTACGAGCAGTACTTC.

This chain links TRBV27 with TRBJ2-7; D not certain. The V gene lost 0 bases and the J gene lost 5 bases, with 14 bases spanning the gap. The CDR3 is made up of 15 amino acids. Germline loops: CDR1 MNHEY, CDR2 SMNVEV (reference sequence). CDR3 protein: CASSLSALVWDEQYF. Written as DNA, the CDR3 is TGTGCCAGCAGTTTATCCGCATTAGTCTGGGACGAGCAGTACTTC.

The rearrangement links TRBV4-1 to TRBJ2-6, with 8 bases identical to TRBD1. The CDR3 sequence is 16 residues long. V lost 4 bases and J lost 2; bases outside the gene matches: 4. The V gene's germline CDR1 is MGHRA and CDR2 YSYEKL. This CDR3 reads CASSLDRGTGANVLTF. The CDR3 DNA reads as TGCGCCAGCAGCCTCGACAGGGGTACTGGGGCCAACGTCCTGACTTTC.

This clone was detected a few times. This chain joins TRBV19 and TRBJ1-1; D call uncertain. The CDR3 length is 13 residues. The V and J ends lost 1 base and 4 bases respectively, with 7 bases between them. Germline V lookup: CDR1 LNHDA, CDR2 SQIVND (reference sequence). This CDR3 reads CASSIGGLTEAFF. The CDR3 DNA is TGTGCCAGTAGTATAGGGGGTCTCACTGAAGCTTTCTTT. Full variable domain (rest looked up from reference TRBV19 and TRBJ1-1): DGGITQSPKYLFRKEGQNVTLSCEQNLNHDAMYWYRQDPGQGLRLIYYSQIVNDFQKGDIAEGYSVSREKKESFPLTVTSAQKNPTAFYLCASSIGGLTEAFFGQGTRLTVV.

This clone was counted between two and nine times. The chain uses TRBV5-4 and TRBJ2-2; D gene uncertain. V lost 4 bases and J 6 bases, leaving 10 bases between the germline ends. Germline values: CDR1 SGHNT, CDR2 YYREEE (reference sequence). This CDR3 has 13 residues. CDR3 in DNA: TGTGCCAGCAGCCCCGGTGGGCCCGGGGAGCTGTTTTTT. This translates into CASSPGGPGELFF.

The J gene is TRBJ2-7, the V gene TRBV7-9; 7 bases agree with TRBD2. Germline assignment: CDR1 SEHNR and CDR2 FQNEAQ (reference sequence). The CDR3 is 15 residues long. Germline trimming cut 3 bases from V and 3 bases from J; bases unmatched to any gene: 8. The CDR3 loop reads CASSLWGGGDYEQYF. CDR3 sequence (DNA): TGTGCCAGCAGCTTGTGGGGCGGGGGAGACTACGAGCAGTACTTC.

The chain employs TRBV7-9 and TRBJ2-5; the D call may be TRBD1 or TRBD2 (6 bases each). The CDR3 loop spans 16 amino acids. Germline CDR1 is SEHNR and CDR2 is FQNEAQ (reference sequence). V gave up 1 base and J gave up 3 bases, with 15 bases separating them. CDR3 bases: TGTGCCAGCAGCTTAGTGCCCCGGGGGCTGGAAGAGACCCAGTACTTC. Its protein product is CASSLVPRGLEETQYF. Full variable domain (missing parts from reference TRBV7-9 and TRBJ2-5): DTGVSQNPRHKITKRGQNVTFRCDPISEHNRLYWYRQTLGQGPEFLTYFQNEAQLEKSRLLSDRFSAERPKGSFSTLEIQRTEQGDSAMYLCASSLVPRGLEETQYFGPGTRLLVL.

The chain links TRBV19 to TRBJ1-1; tentative D call: TRBD1 (6 bases). This CDR3 region has 15 residues. Germline V gene data show CDR1 as LNHDA and CDR2 as SQIVND (reference sequence). V shed 5 bases and J shed 1 base, with 14 bases lying between them. This CDR3 is CASSLWDTTNTEAFF. Written as DNA, the CDR3 is TGTGCCAGTAGTCTCTGGGACACAACGAACACTGAAGCTTTCTTT.

The chain is built from TRBV6-4 and TRBJ2-7; 7 bases agree with TRBD1. V shed 6 bases and J 6 bases; nucleotides not matched to a gene: 14. Germline values: CDR1 MRHNA, CDR2 SNTAGT. This CDR3 has 15 amino acids. The CDR3 protein is CASSTGQAPIREQYF. The CDR3 bases are TGTGCCAGCAGCACCGGACAGGCCCCTATCCGCGAGCAGTACTTC.

A remark on this clone: One end of the junction is discordant with germline, which a read error may explain. This chain joins TRBV7-7 and TRBJ2-7; 13 bases map to TRBD2. Per germline, CDR1 SSHAT and CDR2 FNYEAQ (reference sequence). The CDR3 contains 15 residues. The CDR3 DNA reads as TGTGCTAGCAGCCAGGGACTAGCGGGATCCTACGAGCAGTACTTC. Translation: CASSQGLAGSYEQYF. The full variable domain, its missing parts supplied by reference TRBV7-7 and TRBJ2-7, is GAGVSQSPRYKVTKRGQDVTLRCDPISSHATLYWYQQALGQGPEFLTYFNYEAQPDKSGLPSDRFSAERPEGSISTLTIQRTEQRDSAMYRCASSQGLAGSYEQYFGPGTRLTVT.

This chain uses TRBV6-5 with TRBJ2-7, with 9 bases that match TRBD1. Germline V lookup: CDR1 MNHEY, CDR2 SVGAGI. J was trimmed by 4 bases and V by 2 bases; bases with no gene match: 6. The CDR3 loop spans 15 amino acids. In DNA, the CDR3 is TGTGCCAGCAGTTACAGGGGACAGGGATATTACGAGCAGTACTTC. Protein product: CASSYRGQGYYEQYF.

This chain links TRBV27 with TRBJ1-5; 10 bases fit TRBD1. Germline V CDR1 and CDR2: MNHEY, SMNVEV (reference sequence). The CDR3 has 14 residues. Trimming at V came to 6 bases and at J to 8 bases, leaving 7 bases not matched to a gene. The CDR3 region is CASRQTGGLKPQHF. The DNA of the CDR3 is TGTGCCAGCAGGCAGACAGGGGGCTTGAAGCCCCAGCATTTT.